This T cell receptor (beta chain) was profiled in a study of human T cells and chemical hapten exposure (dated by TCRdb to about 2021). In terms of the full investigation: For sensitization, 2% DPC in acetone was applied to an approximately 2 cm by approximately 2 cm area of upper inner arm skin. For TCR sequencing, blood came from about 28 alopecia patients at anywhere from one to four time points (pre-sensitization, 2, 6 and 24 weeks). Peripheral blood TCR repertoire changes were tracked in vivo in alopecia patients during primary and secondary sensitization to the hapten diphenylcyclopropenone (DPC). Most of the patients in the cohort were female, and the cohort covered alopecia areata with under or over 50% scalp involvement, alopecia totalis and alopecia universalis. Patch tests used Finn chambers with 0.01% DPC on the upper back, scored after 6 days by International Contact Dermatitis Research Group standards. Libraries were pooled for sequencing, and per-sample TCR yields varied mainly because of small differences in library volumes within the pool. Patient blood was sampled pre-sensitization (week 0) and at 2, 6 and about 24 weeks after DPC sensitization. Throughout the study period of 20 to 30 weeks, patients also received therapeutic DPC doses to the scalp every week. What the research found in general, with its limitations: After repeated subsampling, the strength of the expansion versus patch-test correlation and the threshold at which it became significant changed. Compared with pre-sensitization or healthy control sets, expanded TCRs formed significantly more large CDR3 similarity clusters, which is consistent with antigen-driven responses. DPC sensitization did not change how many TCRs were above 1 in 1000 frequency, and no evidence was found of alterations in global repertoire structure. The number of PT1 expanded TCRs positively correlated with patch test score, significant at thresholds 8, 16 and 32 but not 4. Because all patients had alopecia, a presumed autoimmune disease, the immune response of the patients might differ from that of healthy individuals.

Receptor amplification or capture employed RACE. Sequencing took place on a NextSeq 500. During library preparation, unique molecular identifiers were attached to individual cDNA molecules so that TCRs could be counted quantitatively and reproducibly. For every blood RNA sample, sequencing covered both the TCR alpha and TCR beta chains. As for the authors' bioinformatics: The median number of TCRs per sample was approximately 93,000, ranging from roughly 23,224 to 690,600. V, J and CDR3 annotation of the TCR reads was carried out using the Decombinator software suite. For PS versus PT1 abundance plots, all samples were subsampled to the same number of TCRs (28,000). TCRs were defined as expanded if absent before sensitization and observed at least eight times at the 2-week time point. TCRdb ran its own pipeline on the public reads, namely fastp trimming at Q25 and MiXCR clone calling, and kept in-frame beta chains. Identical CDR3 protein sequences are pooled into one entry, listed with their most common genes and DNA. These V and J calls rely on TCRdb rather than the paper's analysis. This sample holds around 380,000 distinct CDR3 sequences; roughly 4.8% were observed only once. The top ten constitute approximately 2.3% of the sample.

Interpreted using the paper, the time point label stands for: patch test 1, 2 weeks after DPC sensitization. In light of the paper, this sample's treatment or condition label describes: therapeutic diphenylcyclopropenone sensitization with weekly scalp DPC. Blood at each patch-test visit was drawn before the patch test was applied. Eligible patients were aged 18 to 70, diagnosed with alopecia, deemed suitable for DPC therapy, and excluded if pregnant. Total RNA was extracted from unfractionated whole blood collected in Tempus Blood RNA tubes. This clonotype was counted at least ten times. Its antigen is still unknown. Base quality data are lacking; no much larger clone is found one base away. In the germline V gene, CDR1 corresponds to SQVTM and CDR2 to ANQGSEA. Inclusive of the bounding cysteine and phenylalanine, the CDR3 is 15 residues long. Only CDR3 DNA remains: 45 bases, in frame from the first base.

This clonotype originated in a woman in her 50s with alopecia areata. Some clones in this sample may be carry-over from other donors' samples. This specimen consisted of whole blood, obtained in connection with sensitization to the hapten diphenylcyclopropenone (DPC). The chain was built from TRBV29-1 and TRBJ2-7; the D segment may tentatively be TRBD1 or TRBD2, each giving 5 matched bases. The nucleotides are TGCCCCGTCTCCCCCCGGGGACCGAACCCCTACGAGCAGTACTTC. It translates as CPVSPRGPNPYEQYF.